The source of this T cell receptor beta chain is a study of early T cells in non-severe SARS-CoV-2 infection. CDR3 length equals 15 residues. The germline CDR1 and CDR2 sequences are SGHTA and FQGNSA. The germline V and J ends were trimmed by 1 base and 4 bases, with 13 bases remaining between them. TCRdb re-analysed the 5' RACE reads in MiXCR, keeping a single row per CDR3 protein. The sample includes 25,000 to 30,000 distinct CDR3 sequences, around 5.8% of them seen just once. This clonotype appeared a few times. This clonotype was obtained from an adult who was a healthcare worker with PCR-confirmed SARS-CoV-2 infection or an uninfected control (not recorded which). The specimen comprised whole blood, sampled at baseline. This sequence joins TRBV7-2 and TRBJ1-2, with a tentative D call TRBD1 (6 bases). The CDR3 sequence: CASSLDGGGGYGYTF. DNA of the CDR3: TGTGCCAGCAGCTTAGACGGAGGGGGAGGCTATGGCTACACCTTC.